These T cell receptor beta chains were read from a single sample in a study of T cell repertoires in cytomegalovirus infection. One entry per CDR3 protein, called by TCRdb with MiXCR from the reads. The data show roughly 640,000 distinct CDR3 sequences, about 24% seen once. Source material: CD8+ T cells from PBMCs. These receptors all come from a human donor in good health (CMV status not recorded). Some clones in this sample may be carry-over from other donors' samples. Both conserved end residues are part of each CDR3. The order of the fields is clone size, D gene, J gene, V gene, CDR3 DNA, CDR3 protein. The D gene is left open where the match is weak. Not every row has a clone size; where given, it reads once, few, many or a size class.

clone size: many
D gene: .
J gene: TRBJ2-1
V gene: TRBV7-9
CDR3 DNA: TGTGCCAGCAGCACAGTTACTGAGCAGTTCTTC
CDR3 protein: CASSTVTEQFF

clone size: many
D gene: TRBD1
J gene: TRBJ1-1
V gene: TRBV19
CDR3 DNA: TGTGCCACCGGCCTTGGCCCCCGACAGGGGTACACTGAAGCTTTCTTT
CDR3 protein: CATGLGPRQGYTEAFF

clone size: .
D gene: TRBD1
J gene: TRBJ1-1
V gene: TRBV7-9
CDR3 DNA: TGTGCCAGCAGCTCCCGACAGGGTGAAATGACTTTCTTT
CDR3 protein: CASSSRQGEMTFF

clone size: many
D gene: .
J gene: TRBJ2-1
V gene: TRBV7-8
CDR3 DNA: TGTGCCAGCAGCTCTGACTTGCGGACCACCATTCCGGCGGCCTACAATGAGCAGTTCTTC
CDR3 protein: CASSSDLRTTIPAAYNEQFF

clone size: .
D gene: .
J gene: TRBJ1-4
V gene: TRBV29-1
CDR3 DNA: TGCAGCGTTGCCGGGACCTCAACCGGCTGGACAACTAATGAAAAACTGTTTTTT
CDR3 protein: CSVAGTSTGWTTNEKLFF

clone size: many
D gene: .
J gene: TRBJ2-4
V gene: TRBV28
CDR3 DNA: TGTGCCAGCAGTTTACGGATGTACAGGGTCACCAAAAACATTCAGTACTTC
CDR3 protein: CASSLRMYRVTKNIQYF

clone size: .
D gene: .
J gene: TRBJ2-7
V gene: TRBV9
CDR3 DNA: TGTGCCAGCAGCGTAGAATTCGGCGAGCAGTACTTC
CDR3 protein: CASSVEFGEQYF

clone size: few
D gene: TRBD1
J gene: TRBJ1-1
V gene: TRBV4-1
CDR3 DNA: TGCGCCAGCAGCCAAGCGGACAGGGAAGGCATACTCGAAGCTTTCTTT
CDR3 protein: CASSQADREGILEAFF

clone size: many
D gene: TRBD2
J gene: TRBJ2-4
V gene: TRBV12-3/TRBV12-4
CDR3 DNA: TGTGCCAGCAGTTTCTTGGATAGCGGGGAACTAGCCAAAAACATTCAGTACTTC
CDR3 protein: CASSFLDSGELAKNIQYF

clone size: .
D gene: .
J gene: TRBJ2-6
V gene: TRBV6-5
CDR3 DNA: TGTGCCAGCAGTTACATCGACAGCTCTGGGGCCAACGTCCTGACTTTC
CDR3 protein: CASSYIDSSGANVLTF